Listed below are T cell receptor beta chains from one sample, sequenced in a study of OX40 agonist ivuxolimab in advanced cancers. Clones were read by immunoSEQ multiplex PCR, and TCRdb kept only the in-frame ones, dropping some. The sample shows about 98,000 clones, 85% to 95% of them seen only once. The material was CD4+ or CD8+ T cells sorted from blood, obtained in a trial of the OX40 agonist ivuxolimab. The receptors were sampled from an adult with an advanced solid tumor such as melanoma, head and neck, liver or kidney cancer. CDR3s include the opening cysteine and the closing phenylalanine or tryptophan. Each record gives: clone size, D gene, V gene, J gene, CDR3 protein, CDR3 DNA. A D gene is named only where the DNA matches it firmly. Only part of the rows carry a size: once, few, many, or a class if the clone is expanded.

.	.	TRBV6-1	TRBJ1-5	CASSASGTNLSNQPQHF	TGTGCCAGCAGTGCCTCCGGGACAAACCTGAGCAATCAGCCCCAGCATTTT
.	.	TRBV5-1	TRBJ2-3	CTSSLGGLASTDTQYF	TGCACCAGCAGCTTGGGGGGATTAGCGAGCACAGATACGCAGTATTTT
.	.	TRBV2	TRBJ1-5	CASRRGERFKSNQPQHF	TGTGCCAGCAGACGGGGGGAGAGGTTTAAGAGCAATCAGCCCCAGCATTTT
.	TRBD2	TRBV7-8	TRBJ2-3	CASSRLKSGSGTDTQYF	TGTGCCAGCAGCCGATTGAAAAGCGGGAGTGGCACAGATACGCAGTATTTT
.	.	TRBV7-3	TRBJ2-1	CASSVNGRPSGEQFF	TGTGCCAGCAGCGTTAACGGACGGCCCTCTGGTGAGCAGTTCTTC
few	TRBD1	TRBV28	TRBJ1-2	CASEKQGRGGYTF	TGTGCCAGCGAAAAACAGGGGCGGGGTGGCTACACCTTC
.	.	TRBV7-2	TRBJ1-2	CASSPEANYGYTF	TGTGCCAGCAGCCCTGAAGCTAACTATGGCTACACCTTC
.	TRBD1	TRBV13	TRBJ1-3	CASSTTPYSGTGSTPTPYTIYF	TGTGCCAGCAGCACTACCCCTTACTCCGGGACAGGGTCAACCCCAACCCCTTACACCATATATTTT
.	.	TRBV7-2	TRBJ2-7	CASSLVFEYEQYF	TGTGCCAGCAGCTTAGTATTTGAATACGAGCAGTACTTC
.	.	TRBV7-9	TRBJ1-3	CASSPRGGRTTGNTIYF	TGTGCCAGCAGCCCTCGAGGGGGAAGGACTACTGGAAACACCATATATTTT
.	TRBD1	TRBV5-8	TRBJ2-7	CASRPLLRGRFYEQYF	TGTGCCAGCAGACCTTTACTCAGGGGGCGTTTCTACGAGCAGTACTTC
.	.	TRBV6-5	TRBJ1-3	CASRAAPFSPIYF	TGTGCCAGCAGGGCTGCCCCTTTCTCTCCCATATATTTT
.	TRBD1	TRBV28	TRBJ2-1	CASSFLTGDGKNEQFF	TGTGCCAGCAGTTTTTTGACAGGGGATGGTAAAAATGAGCAGTTCTTC
.	.	TRBV4-1	TRBJ1-5	CASSHEGTIQPQHF	TGCGCCAGCAGCCATGAGGGGACGATACAGCCCCAGCATTTT
.	.	TRBV30	TRBJ1-6	CAWSVRSGNSPLHF	TGTGCCTGGAGTGTACGATCGGGGAATTCACCCCTCCACTTT
.	.	TRBV18	TRBJ1-1	CASSPGAPNTEAFF	TGTGCCAGCTCACCTGGGGCGCCGAACACTGAAGCTTTCTTT
.	.	TRBV9	TRBJ1-3	CASSRRGRGNTIYF	TGTGCCAGCAGCAGGCGAGGGCGAGGAAACACCATATATTTT
few	.	TRBV6-6	TRBJ2-3	CASSLSDWGSTQYF	TGTGCCAGCAGCCTCTCGGACTGGGGTAGTACGCAGTATTTT